The 25 T cell receptor beta chains below come from one sample, sequenced in a study of CD4+ T cells in melanoma. Assay: immunoSEQ multiplex PCR; the TCRdb copy retains only in-frame clones and omits some. Here the sample spans 90,000 to 130,000 clones, over 80% being singletons. The specimen was peripheral blood. The receptors were gathered from a human donor with melanoma.

This sequence joins TRBV2 and TRBJ1-6; perhaps TRBD1 as D (5 bases). The length of the CDR3 is 14 residues. Germline values: CDR1 SNHLY, CDR2 FYNNEI. The V and J ends lost 6 bases and 7 bases respectively, with 13 bases between them. As DNA, the CDR3 is TGTGCCAGCAGAGCAGGGATCAGCAATTCACCCCTCCACTTT. Its protein product is CASRAGISNSPLHF.

This clone turned up a few times. Sequence at one end of the junction differs from germline and may be a read error. The chain carries TRBV2 and TRBJ2-3; no clear D. The CDR3 totals 13 residues. Looked up from germline, CDR1 is SNHLY and CDR2 is FYNNEI. The CDR3 nucleotides read TGCTCCACGTCCGACGTGGGCACAGATACGCAGTATTTT. Amino acid sequence: CSTSDVGTDTQYF.

V usage is TRBV5-1 and J usage is TRBJ2-5, with D maybe TRBD2 (6 bases). Germline CDR1 SGHRS, CDR2 YFSETQ. This CDR3 spans 14 amino acids. Deletions cut 4 bases from V and 2 bases from J, with 12 bases between. The CDR3 spells CASSSGDLQETQYF. In nucleotides, the CDR3 is TGCGCCAGCAGCAGTGGGGACTTACAAGAGACCCAGTACTTC.

This chain connects TRBV6-4 to TRBJ2-1, with 11 positions matching TRBD2. Trimming cost V 3 bases and J 3 bases; bases outside gene matches: 4. This CDR3 spans 16 amino acids. The germline CDR1 and CDR2 sequences are MRHNA and SNTAGT. The CDR3 sequence is CASSEGTSGLYNEQFF. The DNA for the CDR3 is TGTGCCAGCAGTGAAGGGACTAGCGGACTCTACAATGAGCAGTTCTTC.

The genes are TRBV5-1 and TRBJ2-5, with D tentatively TRBD2 (6 bases). CDR3 length: 15 residues. V lost 0 bases, J lost 1 base, and 10 bases lay in between. CDR1 and CDR2 from the germline V gene are SGHRS and YFSETQ. CDR3 bases: TGCGCCAGCAGCTTGGACCCGGGACTCCAAGAGACCCAGTACTTC. Amino acid sequence: CASSLDPGLQETQYF.

The CDR3: CASSQELSSNQPQHF. Here the CDR3 DNA reads TGCGCCAGCAGCCAAGAATTGTCAAGCAATCAGCCCCAGCATTTT. V usage is TRBV4-3 and J usage is TRBJ1-5, with D unresolved. With 0 bases removed from V and 1 base from J, the gap between germline ends came to 7 bases. CDR1 and CDR2 from the germline V gene are LGHNA and YSLEER. The CDR3 has 15 amino acids.

The rearrangement uses TRBV6-6 and TRBJ2-5, with 8 nucleotides matching TRBD2. The germline V gene encodes CDR1 MNHNY and CDR2 SVGAGI (reference sequence). Trimming cost V 6 bases and J 4 bases; bases outside gene matches: 4. This CDR3 is 13 amino acids long. CDR3 bases: TGTGCCAGCAGCTCCGGGAGGGTAGAGACCCAGTACTTC. This codes for CASSSGRVETQYF.

This chain joins TRBV11-2 and TRBJ1-4; perhaps TRBD1 as D (5 bases). V lost 5 bases to trimming and J lost 2 bases, with 12 bases between them. This CDR3 contains 15 residues. From germline, CDR1 is SGHAT and CDR2 FQNNGV. The CDR3 region is CASSALGGTNEKLFF. Here the CDR3 DNA reads TGTGCCAGCAGCGCCCTCGGGGGGACTAATGAAAAACTGTTTTTT. Together with reference TRBV11-2 and TRBJ1-4, the CDR3 gives the full variable domain: EAGVAQSPRYKIIEKRQSVAFWCNPISGHATLYWYQQILGQGPKLLIQFQNNGVVDDSQLPKDRFSAERLKGVDSTLKIQPAKLEDSAVYLCASSALGGTNEKLFFGSGTQLSVL.

The rearrangement joins TRBV9 to TRBJ1-2; 8 bases line up with TRBD1. Looked up from germline, CDR1 is SGDLS and CDR2 is YYNGEE. The CDR3 runs to 16 residues. J was trimmed by 4 bases and V by 0 bases; bases with no gene match: 8. The CDR3 nucleotides read TGTGCCAGCAGCGTAGCTAAGGACAGGGCATCCTATGGCTACACCTTC. Its translation: CASSVAKDRASYGYTF. Variable domain in full (rest from reference TRBV9 and TRBJ1-2): DSGVTQTPKHLITATGQRVTLRCSPRSGDLSVYWYQQSLDQGLQFLIQYYNGEERAKGNILERFSAQQFPDLHSELNLSSLELGDSALYFCASSVAKDRASYGYTFGSGTRLTVV.

The gene calls are TRBV27 and TRBJ2-7; no clear D. Trimming removed 3 bases from V and 2 bases from J, with 11 bases in between. This CDR3 is built from 14 residues. Germline assignment: CDR1 MNHEY and CDR2 SMNVEV (reference sequence). This CDR3 is CASSLDLMAYEQYF. The DNA of the CDR3 is TGTGCCAGCAGTTTGGACCTTATGGCCTACGAGCAGTACTTC.

V and J are TRBV4-3 and TRBJ2-1, with D possibly being TRBD1 or TRBD2 (5 bases each). The V gene's germline CDR1 is LGHNA and CDR2 YSLEER. This CDR3 spans 16 amino acids. Trimming took 0 bases from V and 1 from J, leaving 10 bases between them. The CDR3 DNA reads as TGCGCCAGCAGCCAAGACCGGGACCCATCCTACAATGAGCAGTTCTTC. This codes for CASSQDRDPSYNEQFF.

In nucleotides, the CDR3 is TGTGCCTGGAGTGTTTCCGGGGAGACCCAGTACTTC. Its protein product is CAWSVSGETQYF. V and J are TRBV30 and TRBJ2-5; D is unresolved. This CDR3 spans 12 amino acids. Trimming took off 0 bases at V and 5 bases at J, with 7 bases between the two ends. The V gene's germline CDR1 is GTSNPN and CDR2 SVGIG (reference sequence).

The chain employs TRBV6-5 and TRBJ2-7; 7 nucleotides align to TRBD1. V gave up 6 bases and J gave up 2 bases; unmatched junction bases: 4. The germline CDR1 and CDR2 sequences are MNHEY and SVGAGI. This CDR3 is 13 amino acids long. The CDR3 nucleotides are TGTGCCAGCAGCCGAGACAGGGCCTACGAGCAGTACTTC. Translation gives CASSRDRAYEQYF.

J is TRBJ2-1 and V is TRBV6-5; 8 nucleotides agree with TRBD2. V was clipped by 2 bases and J by 5 bases; unmatched bases: 8. The germline V gene encodes CDR1 MNHEY and CDR2 SVGAGI. This CDR3 spans 16 amino acids. CDR3 in amino acids: CASSYLRLAQDNEQFF. The CDR3 DNA is TGTGCCAGCAGTTACCTTCGACTAGCGCAAGACAATGAGCAGTTCTTC.

This clone showed up just once. The V call is TRBV5-7, the J call TRBJ1-5, with 9 bases matching TRBD1. TRBV5-7 has ORF status, its function being uncertain. CDR3 size: 14 residues. V lost 3 bases to trimming and J lost 9 bases; unmatched junction nucleotides: 7. The CDR3 DNA is TGTGCCAGCAGCTCTCCGGGACAGGGTTCGCCCCAGCATTTT. This encodes CASSSPGQGSPQHF.

J is TRBJ1-5 and V is TRBV21-1. TRBV21-1 is listed as a pseudogene. The CDR3 spans 17 residues. In DNA form, the CDR3 reads TGTGCCAGCAGCAAATGCGGAACGGAACCGACCGATCAGCCCCAGCATTTT. As protein: CASSKCGTEPTDQPQHF.

The chain carries TRBV25-1 and TRBJ2-1, with unresolved D. CDR1 MGHDK and CDR2 SYGVNS come from the germline V gene. The V and J ends lost 8 bases and 5 bases respectively, with 10 bases between them. The CDR3 has 12 amino acids. The CDR3 region is CASGIPDNEQFF. DNA of the CDR3: TGTGCCAGCGGAATCCCGGACAATGAGCAGTTCTTC. Full variable domain (rest looked up from reference TRBV25-1 and TRBJ2-1): EADIYQTPRYLVIGTGKKITLECSQTMGHDKMYWYQQDPGMELHLIHYSYGVNSTEKGDLSSESTVSRIRTEHFPLTLESARPSHTSQYLCASGIPDNEQFFGPGTRLTVL.

This rearrangement joins TRBV7-8 to TRBJ1-5; a weak D match, TRBD1 (5 bases). V lost 0 bases to trimming and J lost 4 bases, with 19 bases between them. The length of the CDR3 is 18 residues. The germline V gene encodes CDR1 SGHVS and CDR2 FQNEAQ. CDR3 coding DNA: TGTGCCAGCAGCTTAGCGCCAGGGATCGGGTATGGGAATCAGCCCCAGCATTTT. Translating gives CASSLAPGIGYGNQPQHF.

In this sample, this clone turned up once. The same CDR3 also results from other DNA sequences found in this sample. This chain connects TRBV10-3 to TRBJ1-4; tentative D call: TRBD1 (5 bases). The length of the CDR3 is 14 residues. CDR1 and CDR2 (germline): ENHRY, SYGVKD. V lost 2 bases and J 2 bases, leaving 6 bases between the germline ends. The CDR3 bases are TGTGCCATCAGTGAGCGGGGGACTAATGAAAAACTGTTTTTT. Its protein product is CAISERGTNEKLFF.

The V and J genes are TRBV4-1 and TRBJ1-1; TRBD1 matches at 8 bases. The CDR3 has 18 amino acids. Germline-derived CDR1 and CDR2 are MGHRA and YSYEKL. The V segment lost 3 bases and the J segment 6 bases; nucleotides outside the gene matches: 18. CDR3 residues: CASSQSNRGSVVFPEAFF. DNA of the CDR3: TGCGCCAGCAGCCAGAGCAACAGGGGGAGTGTGGTCTTCCCTGAAGCTTTCTTT.

This clone was recorded a few times. The chain combines TRBV11-3 with TRBJ2-7; 8 bases are shared with TRBD2. CDR3 length: 16 amino acids. V gave up 0 bases and J gave up 2 bases; unmatched junction bases: 6. Germline CDR1 and CDR2: SGHNT and YENEEA. The CDR3 spells CASSLEREERPYEQYF. The DNA for the CDR3 is TGTGCCAGCAGCTTAGAGCGGGAGGAACGACCCTACGAGCAGTACTTC.

This clone was seen only a few times. The chain employs TRBV5-1 and TRBJ1-4; TRBD1 matches 9 bases. This CDR3 contains 15 residues. The V and J ends lost 4 bases and 7 bases, in that order; junction bases with no gene match: 8. Germline-derived CDR1 and CDR2 are SGHRS and YFSETQ. CDR3 residues: CASSGGGQGAEKLFF. The CDR3 nucleotides are TGCGCCAGCAGCGGGGGGGGACAGGGTGCTGAAAAACTGTTTTTT. The variable domain in full, completed from reference TRBV5-1 and TRBJ1-4, reads KAGVTQTPRYLIKTRGQQVTLSCSPISGHRSVSWYQQTPGQGLQFLFEYFSETQRNKGNFPGRFSGRQFSNSRSEMNVSTLELGDSALYLCASSGGGQGAEKLFFGSGTQLSVL.

V gene TRBV18 combines with J gene TRBJ2-7; possibly TRBD1 or TRBD2 for D (5 bases each). There are 15 residues in the CDR3. Trimming cost V 4 bases and J 5 bases, with 18 bases left between them. Germline values: CDR1 KGHSH, CDR2 LQKENI. The CDR3 DNA reads TGTGCCAGCTCACGCCTGGGGGACGAGGACGACGAGCAGTACTTC. It yields the protein CASSRLGDEDDEQYF.

This clone has just a few counts. This chain links TRBV7-9 with TRBJ2-3; D tentatively fits TRBD1 or TRBD2 (5 bases each). The length of the CDR3 is 15 residues. Trimming cost V 5 bases and J 2 bases, with 14 bases left between them. CDR1 is SEHNR, CDR2 FQNEAQ, per germline (reference sequence). Here the CDR3 reads CASSPGPGLTDTQYF. As DNA, the CDR3 is TGTGCCAGCAGCCCGGGACCAGGCCTCACAGATACGCAGTATTTT.

The chain joins TRBV11-2 to TRBJ2-3; 10 bases fit TRBD2. CDR1 is SGHAT and CDR2 is FQNNGV in the germline V gene. The V segment lost 6 bases and the J segment 4 bases; nucleotides outside the gene matches: 4. The CDR3 is made up of 14 amino acids. CDR3 residues: CASRLAGDADTQYF. The CDR3 DNA reads as TGTGCCAGCAGGCTAGCGGGAGATGCAGATACGCAGTATTTT.